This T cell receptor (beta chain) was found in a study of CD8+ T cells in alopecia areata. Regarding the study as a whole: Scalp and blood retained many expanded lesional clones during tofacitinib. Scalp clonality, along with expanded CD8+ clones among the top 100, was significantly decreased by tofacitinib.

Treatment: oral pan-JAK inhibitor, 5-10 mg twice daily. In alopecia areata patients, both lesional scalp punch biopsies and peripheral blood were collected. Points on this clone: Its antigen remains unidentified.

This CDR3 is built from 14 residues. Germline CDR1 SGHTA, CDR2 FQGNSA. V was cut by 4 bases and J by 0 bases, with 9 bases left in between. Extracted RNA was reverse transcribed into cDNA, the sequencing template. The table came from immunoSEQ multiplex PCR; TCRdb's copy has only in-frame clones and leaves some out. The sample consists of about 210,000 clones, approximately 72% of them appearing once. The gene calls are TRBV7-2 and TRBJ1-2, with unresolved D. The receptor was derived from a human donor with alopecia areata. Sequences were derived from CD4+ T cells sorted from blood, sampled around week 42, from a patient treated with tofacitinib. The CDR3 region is CASSSSSSNYGYTF. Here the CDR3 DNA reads TGTGCCAGCAGCTCCAGTTCATCTAACTATGGCTACACCTTC.